Listed below are T cell receptor beta chains from one sample, sequenced in a study of shared clonotypes between healthy human individuals. TCRdb keeps only in-frame clones here, not all; method: immunoSEQ multiplex PCR. This table has roughly 1 million clones, around three quarters appearing once. Material: memory CD4+ T cells from PBMCs. These receptors originate from a man younger than 35 in good health. Some clones in this sample may be carry-over from other donors' samples. CDR3s include the opening cysteine and the closing phenylalanine or tryptophan. Fields, in order: D gene, CDR3 length, V gene, J gene, clone size, CDR3 protein, CDR3 DNA. A D gene is named only where the DNA matches it firmly. Expanded clones get a size class; other rows say once, few or many, or leave the size out.

>TRBD1|15|TRBV5-1|TRBJ1-2|NA
CASREQGSSIYGYTF
TGCGCCAGCAGGGAACAGGGGTCCTCCATCTATGGCTACACCTTC
>NA|14|TRBV7-9|TRBJ2-6|NA
CASSVPSGANVLTF
TGTGCCAGCAGCGTCCCGTCTGGGGCCAACGTCCTGACTTTC
>TRBD1|12|TRBV5-8|TRBJ1-1|NA
CASSLGTGEAFF
TGTGCCAGCAGCTTGGGGACAGGGGAAGCTTTCTTT
>TRBD2|16|TRBV28|TRBJ2-7|NA
CASNPSGGTAAYEQYF
TGTGCCAGTAACCCCTCGGGGGGGACCGCTGCCTACGAGCAGTACTTC
>NA|15|TRBV28|TRBJ2-1|few
CASSFYIRENNEQFF
TGTGCCAGCAGTTTCTACATCAGGGAGAACAATGAGCAGTTCTTC
>TRBD2|14|TRBV10-3|TRBJ2-7|NA
CAISYSGPDYEQYF
TGTGCCATCAGTTATAGCGGGCCCGACTACGAGCAGTACTTC
>TRBD1|15|TRBV7-9|TRBJ2-3|NA
CASSRRTGNTDTQYF
TGTGCCAGCAGCCGACGGACAGGAAACACAGATACGCAGTATTTT
>TRBD2|15|TRBV13|TRBJ2-7|many
CASSLALAGDYEQYF
TGTGCCAGCAGCTTAGCTCTAGCGGGAGACTACGAGCAGTACTTC
>TRBD2|13|TRBV6-1|TRBJ2-1|NA
CASSRLAGRGQFF
TGTGCCAGCAGTCGGCTAGCGGGAAGGGGGCAGTTCTTC
>NA|17|TRBV7-8|TRBJ2-7|NA
CASSLAELAGPVDEQYF
TGTGCCAGCAGCTTAGCGGAACTTGCGGGACCGGTTGACGAGCAGTACTTC
>TRBD1|15|TRBV7-2|TRBJ2-1|NA
CASSYRTGGSNEQFF
TGTGCCAGCAGTTACCGGACAGGGGGGAGTAATGAGCAGTTCTTC
>TRBD1|15|TRBV6-1|TRBJ2-1|NA
CASNWGQGIRNEQFF
TGTGCCAGCAATTGGGGACAGGGAATTCGGAATGAGCAGTTCTTC
>NA|14|TRBV28|TRBJ1-3|NA
CASSFRTLGNTIYF
TGTGCCAGCAGTTTCAGGACTCTCGGAAACACCATATATTTT
>NA|13|TRBV9|TRBJ2-3|NA
CASSVGNTDTQYF
TGTGCCAGCAGCGTAGGCAACACAGATACGCAGTATTTT
>TRBD2|17|TRBV9|TRBJ2-2|NA
CASSVGRLAGVTGELFF
TGTGCCAGCAGCGTAGGGCGGCTAGCGGGAGTTACCGGGGAGCTGTTTTTT
>NA|15|TRBV28|TRBJ2-7|NA
CASTGHGAGVYEQYF
TGTGCCAGCACCGGACACGGGGCAGGGGTATACGAGCAGTACTTC
>TRBD1|13|TRBV7-6|TRBJ1-4|many
CASSMTGQEKLFF
TGTGCCAGCAGCATGACAGGGCAAGAAAAACTGTTTTTT
>NA|11|TRBV2|TRBJ1-5|NA
CASSLGQPQHF
TGTGCCAGCAGCCTAGGACAGCCCCAGCATTTT
>NA|13|TRBV7-3|TRBJ2-1|few
CASSPEELNEQFF
TGTGCCAGCAGCCCTGAGGAACTCAATGAGCAGTTCTTC
>NA|13|TRBV28|TRBJ2-7|NA
CASSFRTFYEQYF
TGTGCCAGCAGTTTCAGGACCTTCTACGAGCAGTACTTC
>TRBD2|16|TRBV5-1|TRBJ2-1|NA
CASRRETSGVRNEQFF
TGCGCCAGCCGTAGAGAGACTAGCGGGGTGCGCAATGAGCAGTTCTTC
>NA|12|TRBV29-1|TRBJ2-3|NA
CSVHGTTDTQYF
TGCAGCGTTCACGGAACCACAGATACGCAGTATTTT
>NA|13|TRBV14|TRBJ1-1|NA
CASSQENGARAFF
TGTGCCAGCAGCCAAGAAAATGGGGCGAGGGCTTTCTTT
>NA|15|TRBV28|TRBJ1-5|NA
CASSLSPEGRQPQHF
TGTGCCAGCAGTTTATCCCCGGAGGGAAGACAGCCCCAGCATTTT
>NA|14|TRBV5-1|TRBJ1-2|NA
CASSLGLSNYGYTF
TGCGCCAGCAGCTTGGGGCTATCTAACTATGGCTACACCTTC
>NA|13|TRBV5-8|TRBJ1-1|once
CASSLQRYTEAFF
TGTGCCAGCAGCTTGCAAAGGTACACTGAAGCTTTCTTT
>TRBD2|16|TRBV5-4|TRBJ2-3|NA
CASSLGTSYSTDTQYF
TGTGCCAGCAGCTTGGGGACTAGTTATAGCACAGATACGCAGTATTTT
>TRBD1|15|TRBV28|TRBJ2-5|NA
CASSHRDRGLETQYF
TGTGCCAGCAGTCACCGGGACAGGGGTTTAGAGACCCAGTACTTC
>TRBD2|15|TRBV6-5|TRBJ2-5|once
CASSYSSGNLETQYF
TGTGCCAGCAGTTACTCTAGCGGGAACTTGGAGACCCAGTACTTC
>NA|15|TRBV5-6|TRBJ2-7|NA
CASSFMIRDSYEQYF
TGTGCCAGCAGCTTCATGATTAGAGACTCCTACGAGCAGTACTTC
>NA|15|TRBV7-8|TRBJ1-4|NA
CASRSGISTNEKLFF
TGTGCCAGCAGGTCAGGGATTTCAACTAATGAAAAACTGTTTTTT
>NA|15|TRBV9|TRBJ2-3|NA
CASSDRTLDTDTQYF
TGTGCCAGCAGCGACCGAACGCTGGACACAGATACGCAGTATTTT
>TRBD2|12|TRBV7-2|TRBJ2-1|NA
CASSSPVSGRIF
TGTGCCAGCAGCTCTCCAGTGAGCGGGAGGATCTTC
>TRBD1|16|TRBV11-2|TRBJ1-1|NA
CASSFQLGTGKTEAFF
TGTGCCAGCAGCTTTCAGTTAGGGACAGGGAAAACTGAAGCTTTCTTT